This entry is about one TCR beta chain. The antigen is undetermined. The study ran its PCR with 60 Vbeta and 13 Jbeta primers. Per the original methods: In a later analysis, the count reached roughly 80 million unique TCR beta chains, with 10 million to 14 million shared. The data were produced by immunoSEQ multiplex PCR, yet TCRdb's version contains in-frame clones alone and is incomplete. D and trimming were read from the DNA, whereas the V and J calls and clone size are those reported in that table. The table includes about 120,000 clones, 75% to 85% detected once. The CDR3 runs to 16 residues. The V end lost 1 base, the J end lost 0 bases, and 13 bases lay between the germline ends. Germline CDR1 MNHNS, CDR2 SASEGT. This specimen belongs to a study of cytomegalovirus exposure and HLA in healthy donors. General study points: An ancestry cluster, one associated with Asian ancestry, reportedly showed fewer N-insertions than the approximately 650-donor mean in a later analysis. With DRB1 most and HLA-C fewest, TCR association rates differed between HLA loci in a later analysis. The study dropped some indistinguishable V segments, TRBV6-2 and TRBV6-3 among them.

V usage is TRBV6-1 and J usage is TRBJ2-7; perhaps TRBD1 as D (6 bases). Sequenced sample: PBMCs. This receptor was identified in a man younger than 40 in good health and CMV-seropositive. DNA for the CDR3: TGTGCCAGCAGTGAAGTACGGCAGGGGCCCTCCTACGAGCAGTACTTC. It is translated as CASSEVRQGPSYEQYF.